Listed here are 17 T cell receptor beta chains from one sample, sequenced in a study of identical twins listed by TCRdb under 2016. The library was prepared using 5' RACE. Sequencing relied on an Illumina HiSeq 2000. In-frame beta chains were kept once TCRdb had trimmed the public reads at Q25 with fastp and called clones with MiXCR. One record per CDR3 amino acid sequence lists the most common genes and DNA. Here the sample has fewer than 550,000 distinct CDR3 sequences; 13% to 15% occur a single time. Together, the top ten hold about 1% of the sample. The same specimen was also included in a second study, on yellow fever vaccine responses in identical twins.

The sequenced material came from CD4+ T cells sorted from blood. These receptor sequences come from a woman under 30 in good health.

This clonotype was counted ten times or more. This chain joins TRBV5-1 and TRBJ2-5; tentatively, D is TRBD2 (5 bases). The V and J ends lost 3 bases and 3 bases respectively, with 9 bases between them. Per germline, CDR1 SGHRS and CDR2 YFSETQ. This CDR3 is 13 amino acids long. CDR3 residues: CASSSRGEETQYF. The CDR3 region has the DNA TGCGCCAGCAGCTCCCGGGGAGAAGAGACCCAGTACTTC.

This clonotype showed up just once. The DNA for the CDR3 is TGTGCCAGCAGTTTGCGTCTAGCGGGAGTGGCCAATGAGCAGTTCTTC. The encoded protein is CASSLRLAGVANEQFF. The chain couples TRBV12-3 or TRBV12-4 to TRBJ2-1; the match to TRBD2 covers 10 bases. The CDR3 is 16 residues long. J gave up 6 bases and V 3 bases, and 8 bases lay outside the gene matches.

DNA for the CDR3: TGTGCCAGCAGTGAATTAGTTCTCGGCAGGGACTCCTACGAGCAGTACTTC. It yields the protein CASSELVLGRDSYEQYF. This chain joins TRBV25-1 and TRBJ2-7, with D possibly matching TRBD1 (5 bases). The V gene's germline CDR1 is MGHDK and CDR2 SYGVNS. With 1 base removed from V and 0 bases from J, the gap between germline ends came to 16 bases. The CDR3 is 17 amino acids.

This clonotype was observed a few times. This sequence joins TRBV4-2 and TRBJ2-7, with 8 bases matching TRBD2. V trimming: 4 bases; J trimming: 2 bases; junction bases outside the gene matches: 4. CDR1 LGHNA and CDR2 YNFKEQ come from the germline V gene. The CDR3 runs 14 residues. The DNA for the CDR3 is TGTGCCAGCAGCCCGGGACTAGTTACCTACGAGCAGTACTTC. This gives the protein CASSPGLVTYEQYF.

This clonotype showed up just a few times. CDR3 residues: CASSQELSGHEQYF. As DNA, the CDR3 is TGCGCCAGCAGCCAAGAACTGTCGGGACACGAGCAGTACTTC. V gene TRBV4-3 combines with J gene TRBJ2-7; the D gene could be TRBD1 or TRBD2 (5 bases each). Germline V gene sequence: CDR1 LGHNA, CDR2 YSLEER. This CDR3 is 14 amino acids long. V dropped 0 bases and J dropped 5 bases, with 11 bases sitting between them.

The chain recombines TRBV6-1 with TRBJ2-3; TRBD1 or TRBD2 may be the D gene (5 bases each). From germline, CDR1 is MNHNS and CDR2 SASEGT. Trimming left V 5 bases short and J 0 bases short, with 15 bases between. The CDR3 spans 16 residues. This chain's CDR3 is CASSPLRGRSTDTQYF. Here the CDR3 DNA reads TGTGCCAGCAGTCCCCTTAGGGGACGGAGCACAGATACGCAGTATTTT.

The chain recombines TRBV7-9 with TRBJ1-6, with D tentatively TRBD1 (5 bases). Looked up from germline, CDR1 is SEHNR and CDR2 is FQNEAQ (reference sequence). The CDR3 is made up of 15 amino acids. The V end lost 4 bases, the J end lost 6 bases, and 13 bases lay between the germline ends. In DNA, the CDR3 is TGTGCCAGCAGCTACGACTTGGGGGGTAATTCACCCCTCCACTTT. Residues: CASSYDLGGNSPLHF.

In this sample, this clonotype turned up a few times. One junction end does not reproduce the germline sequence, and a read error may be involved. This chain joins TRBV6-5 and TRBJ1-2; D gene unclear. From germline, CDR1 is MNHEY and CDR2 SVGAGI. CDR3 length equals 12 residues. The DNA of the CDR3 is TGTGCCAGCAGTTACTCTTTCGGCTTCTGGAACTTC. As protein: CASSYSFGFWNF.

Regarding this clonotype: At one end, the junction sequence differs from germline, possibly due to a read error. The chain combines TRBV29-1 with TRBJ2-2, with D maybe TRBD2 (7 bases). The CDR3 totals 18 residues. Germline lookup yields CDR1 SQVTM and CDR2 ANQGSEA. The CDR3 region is CTVWGGGGGRTNTGELFF. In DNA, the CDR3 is TGCACCGTTTGGGGGGGGGGCGGAGGTAGAACGAACACCGGGGAGCTGTTTTTT.

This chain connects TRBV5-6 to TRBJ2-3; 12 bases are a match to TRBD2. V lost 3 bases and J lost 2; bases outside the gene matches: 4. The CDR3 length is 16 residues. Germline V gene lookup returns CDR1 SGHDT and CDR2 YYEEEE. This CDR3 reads CASSSWTSGITDTQYF. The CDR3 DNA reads TGTGCCAGCAGCTCATGGACTAGCGGGATCACAGATACGCAGTATTTT.

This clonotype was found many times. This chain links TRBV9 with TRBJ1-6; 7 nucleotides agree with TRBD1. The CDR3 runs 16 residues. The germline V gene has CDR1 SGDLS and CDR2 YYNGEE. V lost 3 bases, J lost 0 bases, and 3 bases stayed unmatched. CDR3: CASSAHRGSYNSPLHF. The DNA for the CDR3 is TGTGCCAGCAGCGCACACAGGGGCTCCTATAATTCACCCCTCCACTTT.

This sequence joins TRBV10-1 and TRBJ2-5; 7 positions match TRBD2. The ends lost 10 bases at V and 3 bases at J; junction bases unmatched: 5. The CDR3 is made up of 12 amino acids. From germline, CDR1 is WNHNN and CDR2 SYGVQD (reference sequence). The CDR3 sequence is CAIKLAEETQYF. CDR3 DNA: TGCGCCATCAAGCTAGCGGAAGAGACCCAGTACTTC.

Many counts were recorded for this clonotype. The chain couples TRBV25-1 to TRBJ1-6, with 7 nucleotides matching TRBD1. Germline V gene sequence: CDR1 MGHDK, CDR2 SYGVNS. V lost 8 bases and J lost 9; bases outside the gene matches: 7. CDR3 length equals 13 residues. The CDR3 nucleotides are TGTGCCAGCGGAACAGGGGCCGGTTCACCCCTCCACTTT. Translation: CASGTGAGSPLHF.

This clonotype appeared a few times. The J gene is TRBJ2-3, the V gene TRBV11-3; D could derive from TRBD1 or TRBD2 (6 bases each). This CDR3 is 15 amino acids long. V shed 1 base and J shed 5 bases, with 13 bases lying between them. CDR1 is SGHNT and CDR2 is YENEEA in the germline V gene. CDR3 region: CASSLGSGRGDTQYF. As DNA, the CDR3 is TGTGCCAGCAGCTTAGGTAGCGGCAGGGGAGATACGCAGTATTTT.

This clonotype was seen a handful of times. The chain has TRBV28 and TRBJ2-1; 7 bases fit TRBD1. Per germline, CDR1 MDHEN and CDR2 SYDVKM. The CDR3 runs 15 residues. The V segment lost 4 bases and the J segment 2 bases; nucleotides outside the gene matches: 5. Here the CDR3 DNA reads TGTGCCAGCAGTTCTCGACAGGGAGCCTACAATGAGCAGTTCTTC. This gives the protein CASSSRQGAYNEQFF.

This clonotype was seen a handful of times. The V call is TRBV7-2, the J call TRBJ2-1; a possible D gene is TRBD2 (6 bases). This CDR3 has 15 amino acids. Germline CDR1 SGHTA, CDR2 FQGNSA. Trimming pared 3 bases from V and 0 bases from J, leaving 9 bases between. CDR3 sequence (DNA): TGTGCCAGCAGCTTTGCGGGAATCTCCTACAATGAGCAGTTCTTC. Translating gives CASSFAGISYNEQFF.

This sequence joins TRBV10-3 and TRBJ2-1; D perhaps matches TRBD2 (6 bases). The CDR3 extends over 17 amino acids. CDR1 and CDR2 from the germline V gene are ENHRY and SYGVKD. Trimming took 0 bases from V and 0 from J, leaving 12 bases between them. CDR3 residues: CAISESRGDSSYNEQFF. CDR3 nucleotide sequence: TGTGCCATCAGTGAGTCGCGGGGCGACAGCTCCTACAATGAGCAGTTCTTC.